This T cell receptor beta chain was recovered during a study of T cells in Graves' hyperthyroidism and ophthalmopathy (dated by TCRdb to between 2018 and 2021). Context from the whole study: Peripheral blood samples were taken at initial diagnosis, before any treatment was given. A discovery cohort of approximately 97 patients, roughly 45 with Graves' ophthalmopathy and approximately 60 with stable Graves' hyperthyroidism, was used to find distinguishing TCR V-J signatures. Prospective prediction of ophthalmopathy was tested in an independent validation cohort of fewer than 20 hyperthyroidism patients and 15 to 17 patients who later progressed to ophthalmopathy. For training and testing, the roughly 97 patients in the discovery cohort were randomly divided in a 7:3 ratio. In more than five Graves' hyperthyroidism patients, the study also compared T-cell repertoires from thyroid tissue with T-cell repertoires from blood. After blood sampling, hyperthyroidism patients were treated with methimazole at a starting dose of 30 mg daily, and ophthalmopathy patients were treated with high-dose intravenous methylprednisolone. The paper reports TCR Vbeta CDR3 sequencing of some 140 peripheral blood samples: under 45 ophthalmopathy, roughly 80 hyperthyroidism and around 17 progressor patients. Study-wide findings and limitations: Most expanded thyroid clonotypes (frequency above 0.001) were also detected in blood, a finding suggesting that blood repertoires may reflect thyroid immune responses. Sample size was not statistically predetermined, and blinding of investigators to group allocation was not performed. In validation, the model predicted progression to ophthalmopathy with around 71% sensitivity and approximately 74% specificity, a median of about 6 months before onset. A model built on a 13 V-J signature distinguished ophthalmopathy from stable hyperthyroidism, reaching about 88% sensitivity and about 81% specificity in cross-validation and 80%/75% in testing.

Amplification of TCR beta CDR3 regions was carried out from RNA transcripts. A first-round RT-PCR of the TCR CDR3 used the HTBI primer set with the Qiagen OneStep RT-PCR kit. Libraries were constructed in a second round of multiplex PCR, after which size selection and purification were carried out. The libraries were sequenced on an Illumina HiSeq2000 using paired-end 100 bp reads. On the study's bioinformatics: SOAPnuke was used to process the raw data, throwing out any read that contained adapters or uncalled bases, had a mean Phred below 15, or lacked an exact constant-primer or identifier match. High-quality paired reads were merged with COPE v1.2.5, and unique nucleotide sequences were defined as clonotypes. Clonotypes were aligned to IMGT TRBV, TRBD and TRBJ reference segments using MiTCR v1.1. Only V-J combinations with frequency above 0.0001, covering 98% to 99.2% of repertoires, were analysed. A TCS score was defined as the ratio between F50 (clonal expansion) and ExV (chaos), using BLOSUM62-based TCRdist between CDR3 peptides within each V-J. Welch's t-statistics and random forest reduced 500 to 550 V-J features to fewer than 15, which were used in a naive Bayes classifier (R e1071). Starting from the raw public reads, TCRdb applied fastp trimming at Q25, assembled clones with MiXCR and retained in-frame beta chains. CDR3 protein duplicates are merged, each entry listing the most common genes and DNA. TCRdb's processing, not the study's, gives the V and J calls here. The sample table shows around 300,000 distinct CDR3 sequences, and less than 30% are seen once. The top ten clones comprise approximately 25% of the sample.

Spanning cysteine to phenylalanine, the CDR3 consists of 14 amino acids. Kept here is only the CDR3 DNA, which spans 42 bases and is read in frame from base 1. Taken from the germline V gene, the CDR1 and CDR2 loops are MNHEY and SVGAGI. After removal of 4 bases from V and 2 bases from J, the junction retains 4 bases not matched to a gene. Hyperthyroidism patients were newly diagnosed, with disease duration under 2 months, and aged 18 to 65 years. Exclusion was applied to patients with uncontrolled infections, other autoimmune diseases, pregnancy or lactation. Clinical symptoms, serum thyroxine and TRAb, thyroid ultrasound, and orbital computed tomography formed the basis for the diagnoses. Blood from progressor patients was drawn when they were first diagnosed with hyperthyroidism, before any ophthalmopathy symptoms appeared. PBMCs were isolated from about 9.1 ml of fresh peripheral blood by Ficoll-Paque density gradient centrifugation. Progressor patients were defined as those initially diagnosed with Graves' hyperthyroidism in whom ophthalmopathy developed during follow-up. Total RNA was extracted with Trizol reagent, and quality was checked on an Agilent 2100 Bioanalyzer.

As for this clonotype: The antigen this receptor binds is unknown. Base qualities are not at hand, and no much larger clone is one base apart.

The sequencing sample was made of blood. The sequence derives from a man aged 35 to 55 with Graves' hyperthyroidism that later progressed to Graves' ophthalmopathy. The rearrangement joined TRBV6-5 to TRBJ2-5; 7 bases in the junction line up with TRBD1. The nucleotide sequence is given as TGTGCCAGCAGTTCCGACAGGGAACAAGAGACCCAGTACTTC. Protein translation: CASSSDREQETQYF.